The source of this TCR beta chain is a study of OX40 agonist ivuxolimab in advanced cancers. CDR1 and CDR2 from the germline V gene are MNHEY and SMNVEV (reference sequence). The CDR3 totals 13 residues. The assay was immunoSEQ multiplex PCR, and TCRdb's table has in-frame clones only and misses some. The sample carries some 45,000 clones, roughly 93% recorded once. At baseline, cycle 4 day 1, and cycle 7 day 1, blood was sampled. The sequenced sample was CD4+ or CD8+ T cells sorted from blood, obtained in a trial of the OX40 agonist ivuxolimab. The TCR originated in an adult with an advanced solid tumor such as melanoma, head and neck, liver or kidney cancer. V and J are TRBV27 and TRBJ2-5, with D tentatively TRBD2 (6 bases). The end of the DNA is better explained by TRBJ2-7, so the J call may be wrong. The CDR3 here is CASSLTSSYEQYF. The CDR3 nucleotides are TGTGCCAGCAGTTTGACTAGTTCCTACGAGCAGTACTTC.